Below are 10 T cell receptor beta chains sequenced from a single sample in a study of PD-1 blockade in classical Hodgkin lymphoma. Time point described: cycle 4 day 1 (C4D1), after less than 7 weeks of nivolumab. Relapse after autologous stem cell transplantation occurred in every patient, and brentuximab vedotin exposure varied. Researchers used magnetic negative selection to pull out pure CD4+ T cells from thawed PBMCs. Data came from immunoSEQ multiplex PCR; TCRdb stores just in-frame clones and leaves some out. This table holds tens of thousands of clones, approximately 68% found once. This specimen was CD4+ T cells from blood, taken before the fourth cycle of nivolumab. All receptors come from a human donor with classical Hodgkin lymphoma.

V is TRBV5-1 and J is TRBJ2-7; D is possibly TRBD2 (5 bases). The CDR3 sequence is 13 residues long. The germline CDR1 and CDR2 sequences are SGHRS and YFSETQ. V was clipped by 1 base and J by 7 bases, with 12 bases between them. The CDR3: CASSLLDPGEQYF. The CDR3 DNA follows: TGCGCCAGCAGCTTGTTGGACCCGGGGGAGCAGTACTTC.

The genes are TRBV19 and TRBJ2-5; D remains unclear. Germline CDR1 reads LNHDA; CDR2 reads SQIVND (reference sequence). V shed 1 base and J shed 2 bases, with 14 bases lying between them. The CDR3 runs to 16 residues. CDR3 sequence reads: CASSIGSAVWQETQYF. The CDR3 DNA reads TGTGCCAGTAGTATAGGGTCGGCCGTATGGCAAGAGACCCAGTACTTC.

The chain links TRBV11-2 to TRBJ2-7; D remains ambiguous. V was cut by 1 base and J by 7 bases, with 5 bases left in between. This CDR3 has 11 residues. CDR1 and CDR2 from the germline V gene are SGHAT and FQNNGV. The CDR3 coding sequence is TGTGCCAGCAGCTTAGTCAAGGAGCAGTACTTC. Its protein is CASSLVKEQYF.

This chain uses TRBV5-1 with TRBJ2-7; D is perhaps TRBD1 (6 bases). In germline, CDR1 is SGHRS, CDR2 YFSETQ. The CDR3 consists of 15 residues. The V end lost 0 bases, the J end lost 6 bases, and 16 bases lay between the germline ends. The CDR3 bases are TGCGCCAGCAGCTTGGTCGCCCCAGGGGCAGTCGAGCAGTACTTC. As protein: CASSLVAPGAVEQYF.

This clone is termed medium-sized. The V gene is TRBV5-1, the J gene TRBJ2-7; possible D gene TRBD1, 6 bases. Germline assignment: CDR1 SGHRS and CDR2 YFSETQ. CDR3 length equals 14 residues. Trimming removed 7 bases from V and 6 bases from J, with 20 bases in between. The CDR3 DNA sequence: TGCGCCAGCCACCTAGGACAGTCCTCGGGCGAGCAGTACTTC. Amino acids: CASHLGQSSGEQYF.

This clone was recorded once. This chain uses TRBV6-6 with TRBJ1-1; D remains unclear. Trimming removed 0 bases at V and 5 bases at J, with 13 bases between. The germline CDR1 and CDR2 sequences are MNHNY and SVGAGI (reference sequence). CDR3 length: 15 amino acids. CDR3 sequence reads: CASSYSPVVGTEAFF. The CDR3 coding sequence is TGTGCCAGCAGTTACTCCCCTGTGGTGGGGACTGAAGCTTTCTTT.

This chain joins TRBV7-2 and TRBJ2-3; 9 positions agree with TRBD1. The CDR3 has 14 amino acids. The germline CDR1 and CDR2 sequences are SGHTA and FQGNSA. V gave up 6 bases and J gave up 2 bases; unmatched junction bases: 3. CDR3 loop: CASRRDRATDTQYF. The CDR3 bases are TGTGCCAGCAGGCGGGACAGGGCCACAGATACGCAGTATTTT.

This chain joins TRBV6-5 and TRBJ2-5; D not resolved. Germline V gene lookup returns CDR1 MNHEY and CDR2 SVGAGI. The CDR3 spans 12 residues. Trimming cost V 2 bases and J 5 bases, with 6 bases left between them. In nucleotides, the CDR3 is TGTGCCAGCAGTTACCTGGAGGAGACCCAGTACTTC. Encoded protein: CASSYLEETQYF.

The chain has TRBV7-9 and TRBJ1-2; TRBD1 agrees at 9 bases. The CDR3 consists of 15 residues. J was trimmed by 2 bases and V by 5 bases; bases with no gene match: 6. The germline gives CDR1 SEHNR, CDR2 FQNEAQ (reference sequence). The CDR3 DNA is TGTGCCAGCAGCCTTGGACAGGGGCCCAACTATGGCTACACCTTC. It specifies CASSLGQGPNYGYTF.

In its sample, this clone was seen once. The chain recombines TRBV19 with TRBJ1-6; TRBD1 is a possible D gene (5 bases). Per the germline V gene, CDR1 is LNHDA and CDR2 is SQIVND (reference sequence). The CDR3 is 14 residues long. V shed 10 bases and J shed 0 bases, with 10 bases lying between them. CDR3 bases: TGTGCCACCCGACAGAGCTCCTATAATTCACCCCTCCACTTT. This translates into CATRQSSYNSPLHF.